A single sample is the source of the 18 T cell receptor beta chains below, sequenced in a study of Ad26.COV2.S vaccination and SARS-CoV-2 variants. The treatment here: 19 received Ad26.COV2.S at low or high dose, single or two shots; roughly 5 received placebo; per-sample allocation not given. On day 63 after the first injection, vaccine and placebo recipients gave samples. The protocol was immunoSEQ multiplex PCR, while the TCRdb copy is restricted to in-frame clones and leaves out a portion. The sample has 300,000 to 400,000 clones; about nine tenths are singletons. The material sequenced was peripheral blood, taken in a trial of Ad26.COV2.S vaccine versus placebo. The receptor source for this set is a person between 18 and 60 years old who received the Ad26.COV2.S COVID-19 vaccine or a placebo.

This chain links TRBV7-3 with TRBJ2-5, with 7 nucleotides matching TRBD1. After removal of 2 bases from V and 5 bases from J, the junction contained 8 bases not matched to a gene. Germline values: CDR1 SGHTA, CDR2 FQGTGA. The CDR3 spans 15 residues. CDR3 nucleotides: TGTGCCAGCAGCTTAGGGACAGCTCTATGGGAGACCCAGTACTTC. Translating gives CASSLGTALWETQYF. Based on the CDR3 plus reference TRBV7-3 and TRBJ2-5, the full variable domain is GAGVSQTPSNKVTEKGKYVELRCDPISGHTALYWYRQSLGQGPEFLIYFQGTGAADDSGLPNDRFFAVRPEGSVSTLKIQRTERGDSAVYLCASSLGTALWETQYFGPGTRLLVL.

This sequence joins TRBV6-5 and TRBJ2-1; 7 positions match TRBD1. This CDR3 has 15 amino acids. V lost 7 bases, J lost 4 bases, and 10 bases stayed unmatched. CDR1 MNHEY and CDR2 SVGAGI come from the germline V gene. The CDR3 reads CASTINRDRYNEQFF. The CDR3 DNA follows: TGTGCCAGCACCATAAACCGGGACAGATACAATGAGCAGTTCTTC.

This sequence joins TRBV30 and TRBJ2-3, with TRBD2 matching over 10 bases. Germline V gene data show CDR1 as GTSNPN and CDR2 as SVGIG (reference sequence). Unmatched junction bases numbered 8, after V lost 2 bases and J lost 3 bases. CDR3 length: 16 amino acids. CDR3 amino acids: CAWSTYSGGLTDTQYF. CDR3 nucleotide sequence: TGTGCCTGGAGTACCTATAGCGGGGGGCTGACAGATACGCAGTATTTT.

The genes are TRBV9 and TRBJ1-1; D not resolved. V lost 4 bases and J 5 bases, leaving 12 bases between the germline ends. Per the germline V gene, CDR1 is SGDLS and CDR2 is YYNGEE. This CDR3 is 13 amino acids long. CDR3: CASSPDSRTEAFF. In nucleotides, the CDR3 is TGTGCCAGCAGCCCCGATAGTAGGACTGAAGCTTTCTTT. Drawing the rest from reference TRBV9 and TRBJ1-1, the complete variable domain is DSGVTQTPKHLITATGQRVTLRCSPRSGDLSVYWYQQSLDQGLQFLIQYYNGEERAKGNILERFSAQQFPDLHSELNLSSLELGDSALYFCASSPDSRTEAFFGQGTRLTVV.

The chain combines TRBV2 with TRBJ2-7; no clear D gene. CDR1 and CDR2 (germline): SNHLY, FYNNEI. The CDR3 is made up of 12 amino acids. V was pared by 7 bases and J by 4 bases, with 11 bases between. The CDR3 coding sequence is TGTGCCAGCACACCCGGAAATTACGAGCAGTACTTC. This encodes CASTPGNYEQYF.

V is TRBV6-5 and J is TRBJ2-7; D gene unclear. Per the germline V gene, CDR1 is MNHEY and CDR2 is SVGAGI. This CDR3 is 13 amino acids long. Deletions cut 2 bases from V and 2 bases from J, with 7 bases between. CDR3 amino acids: CASSYGSTYEQYF. CDR3 bases: TGTGCCAGCAGTTACGGCAGCACCTACGAGCAGTACTTC.

The V call is TRBV5-4, the J call TRBJ2-2; D gene unclear. The germline gives CDR1 SGHNT, CDR2 YYREEE (reference sequence). The CDR3 spans 12 residues. V lost 2 bases, J lost 6 bases, and 5 bases lay in between. This chain's CDR3 is CASSLHAGELFF. The CDR3 nucleotides read TGTGCCAGCAGCTTACATGCCGGGGAGCTGTTTTTT.

The CDR3 nucleotides read TGTGCCAGCTCACCAAAACCGGGACAGATTTTTCACAGGGTCAATTCACCCCTCCACTTT. Its translation is CASSPKPGQIFHRVNSPLHF. The rearrangement uses TRBV18 and TRBJ1-6; 7 positions match TRBD1. This CDR3 region has 20 residues. J lost 7 bases, V lost 2 bases, and 20 bases had no gene match. Germline CDR1 is KGHSH and CDR2 is LQKENI.

This clone was seen just once. V and J are TRBV18 and TRBJ1-1; 12 nucleotides agree with TRBD1. The CDR3 extends over 14 amino acids. The trim removed 0 bases at V and 12 bases at J, leaving 5 bases unmatched. Germline V gives CDR1 KGHSH, CDR2 LQKENI. The CDR3 nucleotides read TGTGCCAGCTCACCACCGGGACAGGGGGCGACGACTTTCTTT. Residues: CASSPPGQGATTFF.

This chain connects TRBV6-2 or TRBV6-3 to TRBJ2-2; D gene ambiguous. CDR1 and CDR2 from the germline V gene are MNHEY and SVGEGT. The germline V and J ends were trimmed by 5 bases and 2 bases, with 6 bases remaining between them. The CDR3 contains 13 residues. The CDR3 DNA is TGTGCCAGCAGTAGGTCCAACACCGGGGAGCTGTTTTTT. This gives the protein CASSRSNTGELFF.

The J gene is TRBJ2-7, the V gene TRBV4-1, with a weak D call TRBD1 (5 bases). Per germline, CDR1 MGHRA and CDR2 YSYEKL. This CDR3 is built from 16 residues. The V end lost 3 bases, the J end lost 3 bases, and 18 bases lay between the germline ends. This CDR3 reads CASSQYLGQADYEQYF. CDR3 nucleotide sequence: TGCGCCAGCAGCCAGTACCTGGGGCAGGCTGACTACGAGCAGTACTTC.

This chain uses TRBV9 with TRBJ2-3, with D possibly being TRBD1 or TRBD2 (5 bases each). This CDR3 is 16 amino acids long. Trimming removed 0 bases at V and 1 base at J, with 12 bases between. The germline V gene encodes CDR1 SGDLS and CDR2 YYNGEE. Here the CDR3 DNA reads TGTGCCAGCAGCGTAGGGCCCAGAGGGGGCACAGATACGCAGTATTTT. Protein: CASSVGPRGGTDTQYF.

The chain recombines TRBV11-1 with TRBJ1-3; D may be TRBD1 (6 bases). CDR3 length equals 15 residues. V lost 6 bases to trimming and J lost 0 bases, with 12 bases between them. From germline, CDR1 is SGHAT and CDR2 FQDESV (reference sequence). The CDR3 region is CASRKQGPSGNTIYF. In nucleotides, the CDR3 is TGTGCCAGCAGGAAACAGGGACCCTCTGGAAACACCATATATTTT.

The chain recombines TRBV27 with TRBJ2-7; TRBD1 matches 9 bases. Germline CDR1 and CDR2: MNHEY and SMNVEV (reference sequence). Trimming at V came to 7 bases and at J to 8 bases, leaving 15 bases not matched to a gene. This CDR3 region has 15 residues. In DNA form, the CDR3 reads TGTGCCAGCACCCTGATAGGGACAGGGATTAGTCAGCAGTACTTC. This translates into CASTLIGTGISQQYF.

This chain links TRBV30 with TRBJ1-3, with no clear D. This CDR3 spans 15 amino acids. Germline CDR1 GTSNPN, CDR2 SVGIG (reference sequence). The V end was cut by 5 bases, the J end by 0 bases, with 14 bases between. CDR3 nucleotides: TGTGCCTGGGTTGGACCCGCGAGCTCTGGAAACACCATATATTTT. This encodes CAWVGPASSGNTIYF.

V gene TRBV27 combines with J gene TRBJ2-2; TRBD1 matches at 9 bases. CDR3 length equals 17 residues. The V segment lost 4 bases and the J segment 0 bases; nucleotides outside the gene matches: 6. Germline V CDR1 and CDR2: MNHEY, SMNVEV (reference sequence). This CDR3 is CASSSPRDRANTGELFF. Written as DNA, the CDR3 is TGTGCCAGCAGTTCCCCCCGGGACAGGGCGAACACCGGGGAGCTGTTTTTT.

This chain links TRBV4-3 with TRBJ1-2; 10 bases match TRBD1. The CDR3 is 16 amino acids. Germline V gives CDR1 LGHNA, CDR2 YSLEER. Germline trimming cut 2 bases from V and 3 bases from J; bases unmatched to any gene: 6. DNA of the CDR3: TGCGCCAGCAGCCAACTGACAGGGGGCGCGGACTATGGCTACACCTTC. It yields the protein CASSQLTGGADYGYTF.

This chain uses TRBV19 with TRBJ2-5, with 8 positions matching TRBD1. This CDR3 has 15 amino acids. Germline trimming cut 4 bases from V and 1 base from J; bases unmatched to any gene: 5. CDR1 and CDR2 (germline): LNHDA, SQIVND (reference sequence). CDR3 sequence (DNA): TGTGCCAGTAGTAGGCAGGGGGCGATCCAAGAGACCCAGTACTTC. Amino acid sequence: CASSRQGAIQETQYF.